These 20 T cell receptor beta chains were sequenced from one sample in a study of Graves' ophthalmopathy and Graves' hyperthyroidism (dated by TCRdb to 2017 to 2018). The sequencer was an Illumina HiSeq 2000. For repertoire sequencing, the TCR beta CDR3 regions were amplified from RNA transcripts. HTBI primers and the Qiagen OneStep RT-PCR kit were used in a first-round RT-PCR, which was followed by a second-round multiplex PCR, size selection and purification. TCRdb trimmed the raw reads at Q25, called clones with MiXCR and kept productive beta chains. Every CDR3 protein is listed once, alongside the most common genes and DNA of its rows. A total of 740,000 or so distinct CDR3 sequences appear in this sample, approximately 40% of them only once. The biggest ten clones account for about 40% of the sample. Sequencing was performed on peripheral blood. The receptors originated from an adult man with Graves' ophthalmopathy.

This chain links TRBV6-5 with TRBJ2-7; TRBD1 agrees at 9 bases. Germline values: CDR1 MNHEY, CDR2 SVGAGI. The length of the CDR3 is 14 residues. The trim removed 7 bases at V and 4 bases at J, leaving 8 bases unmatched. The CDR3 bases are TGTGCCAGCACTTTACGGGACAGGGAATACGAGCAGTACTTC. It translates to CASTLRDREYEQYF.

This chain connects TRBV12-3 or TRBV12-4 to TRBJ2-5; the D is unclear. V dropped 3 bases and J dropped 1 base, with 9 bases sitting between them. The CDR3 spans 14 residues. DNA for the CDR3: TGTGCCAGCAGTTTCGCGGCCACCCAAGAGACCCAGTACTTC. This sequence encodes CASSFAATQETQYF.

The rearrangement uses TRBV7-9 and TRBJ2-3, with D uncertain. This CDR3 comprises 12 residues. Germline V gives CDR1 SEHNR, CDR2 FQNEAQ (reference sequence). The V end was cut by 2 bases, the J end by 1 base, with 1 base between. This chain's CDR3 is CASSLRTDTQYF. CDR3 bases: TGTGCCAGCAGCTTACGCACAGATACGCAGTATTTT.

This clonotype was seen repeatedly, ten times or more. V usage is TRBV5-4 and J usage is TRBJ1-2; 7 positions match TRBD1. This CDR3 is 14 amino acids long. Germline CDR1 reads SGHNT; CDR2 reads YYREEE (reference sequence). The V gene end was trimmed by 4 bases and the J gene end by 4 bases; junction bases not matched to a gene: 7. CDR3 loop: CASSTLQGTYGYTF. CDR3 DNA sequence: TGTGCCAGCAGCACACTACAGGGGACCTATGGCTACACCTTC.

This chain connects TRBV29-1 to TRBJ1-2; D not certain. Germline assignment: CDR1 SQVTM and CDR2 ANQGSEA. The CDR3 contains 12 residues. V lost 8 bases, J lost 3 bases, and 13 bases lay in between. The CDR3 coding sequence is TGCAGCAGAGAAACAGTGGACTATGGCTACACCTTC. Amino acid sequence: CSRETVDYGYTF.

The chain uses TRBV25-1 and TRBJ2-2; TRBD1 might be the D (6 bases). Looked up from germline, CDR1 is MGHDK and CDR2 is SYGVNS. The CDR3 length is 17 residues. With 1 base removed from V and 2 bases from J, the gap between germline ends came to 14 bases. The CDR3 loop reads CASSELYRDDNTGELFF. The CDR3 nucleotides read TGTGCCAGCAGTGAATTGTACAGGGATGATAACACCGGGGAGCTGTTTTTT.

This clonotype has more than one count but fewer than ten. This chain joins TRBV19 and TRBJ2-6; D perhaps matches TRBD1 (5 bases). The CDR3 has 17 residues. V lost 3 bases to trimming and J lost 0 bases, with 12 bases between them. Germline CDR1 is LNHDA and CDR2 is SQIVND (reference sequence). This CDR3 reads CASSIMTAFSGANVLTF. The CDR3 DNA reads TGTGCCAGTAGTATCATGACAGCGTTCTCTGGGGCCAACGTCCTGACTTTC.

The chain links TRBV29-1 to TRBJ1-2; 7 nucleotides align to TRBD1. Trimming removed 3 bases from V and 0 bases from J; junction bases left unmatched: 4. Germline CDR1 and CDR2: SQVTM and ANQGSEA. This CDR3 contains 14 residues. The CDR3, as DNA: TGCAGCGTTGATCCGACAGGGACTAACTATGGCTACACCTTC. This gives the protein CSVDPTGTNYGYTF. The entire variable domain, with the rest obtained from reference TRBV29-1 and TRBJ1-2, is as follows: SAVISQKPSRDICQRGTSLTIQCQVDSQVTMMFWYRQQPGQSLTLIATANQGSEATYESGFVIDKFPISRPNLTFSTLTVSNMSPEDSSIYLCSVDPTGTNYGYTFGSGTRLTVV.

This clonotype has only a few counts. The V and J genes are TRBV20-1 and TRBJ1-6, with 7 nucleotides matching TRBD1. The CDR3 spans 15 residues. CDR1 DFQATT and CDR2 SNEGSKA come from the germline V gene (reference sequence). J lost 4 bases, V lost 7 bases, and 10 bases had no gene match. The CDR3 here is CSGYRGQQYNSPLHF. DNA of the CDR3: TGCAGTGGATATCGGGGACAGCAGTATAATTCACCCCTCCACTTT.

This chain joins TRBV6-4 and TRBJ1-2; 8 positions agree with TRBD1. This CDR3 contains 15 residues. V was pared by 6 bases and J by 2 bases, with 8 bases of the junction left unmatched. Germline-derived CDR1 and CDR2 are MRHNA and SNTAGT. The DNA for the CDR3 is TGTGCCAGCAGAGAAGGACAGGGTCTGAACTATGGCTACACCTTC. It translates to CASREGQGLNYGYTF.

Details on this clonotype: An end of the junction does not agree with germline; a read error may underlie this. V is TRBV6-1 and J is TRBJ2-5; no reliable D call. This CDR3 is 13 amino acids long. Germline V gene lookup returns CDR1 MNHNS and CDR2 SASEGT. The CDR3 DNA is TGTGCCAGCAGTACTGATGAGAAAGAGACCCAGTGCTTC. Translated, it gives CASSTDEKETQCF.

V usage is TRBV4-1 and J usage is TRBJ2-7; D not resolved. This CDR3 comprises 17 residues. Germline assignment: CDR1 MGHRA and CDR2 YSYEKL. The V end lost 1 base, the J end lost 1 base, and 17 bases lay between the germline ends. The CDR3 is CASSQVLTVSESYEQYF. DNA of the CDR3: TGCGCCAGCAGCCAAGTTCTAACAGTGAGCGAGTCCTACGAGCAGTACTTC.

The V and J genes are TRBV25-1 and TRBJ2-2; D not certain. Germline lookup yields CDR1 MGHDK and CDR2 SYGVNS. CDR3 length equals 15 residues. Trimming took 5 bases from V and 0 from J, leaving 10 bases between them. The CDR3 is CASSYSTSNTGELFF. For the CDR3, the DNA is TGTGCCAGCAGTTACTCTACGTCGAACACCGGGGAGCTGTTTTTT.

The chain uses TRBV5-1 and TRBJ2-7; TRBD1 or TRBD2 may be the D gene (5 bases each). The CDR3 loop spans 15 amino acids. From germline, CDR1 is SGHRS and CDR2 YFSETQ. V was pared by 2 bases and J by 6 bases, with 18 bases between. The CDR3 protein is CASSLGGGRALEQYF. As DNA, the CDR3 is TGCGCCAGCAGCTTAGGAGGCGGCAGGGCGCTCGAGCAGTACTTC.

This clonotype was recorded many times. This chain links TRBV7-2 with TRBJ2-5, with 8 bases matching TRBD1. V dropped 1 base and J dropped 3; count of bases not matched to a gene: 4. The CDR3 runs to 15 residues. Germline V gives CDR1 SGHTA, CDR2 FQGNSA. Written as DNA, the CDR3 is TGTGCCAGCAGCTTAGTGGTGGACAGGGAAGAGACCCAGTACTTC. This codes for CASSLVVDREETQYF.

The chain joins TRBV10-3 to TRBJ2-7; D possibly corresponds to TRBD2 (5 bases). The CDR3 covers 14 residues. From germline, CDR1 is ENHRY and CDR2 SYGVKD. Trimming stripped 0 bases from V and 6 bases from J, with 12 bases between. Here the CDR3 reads CAISESGLGGEQYF. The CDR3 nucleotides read TGTGCCATCAGTGAGTCTGGGCTAGGAGGCGAGCAGTACTTC.

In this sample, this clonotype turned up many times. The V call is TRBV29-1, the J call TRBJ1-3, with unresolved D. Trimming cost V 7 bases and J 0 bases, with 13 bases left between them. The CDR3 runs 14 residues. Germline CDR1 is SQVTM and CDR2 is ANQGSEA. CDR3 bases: TGCAGCGGCTCCCTCAAGAGCTCTGGAAACACCATATATTTT. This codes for CSGSLKSSGNTIYF.

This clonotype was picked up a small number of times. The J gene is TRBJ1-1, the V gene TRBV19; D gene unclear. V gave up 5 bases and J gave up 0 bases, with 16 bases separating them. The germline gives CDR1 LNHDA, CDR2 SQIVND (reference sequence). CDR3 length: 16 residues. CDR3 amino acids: CASSARGLTVNTEAFF. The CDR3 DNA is TGTGCCAGTAGTGCTCGTGGTTTGACGGTGAACACTGAAGCTTTCTTT.

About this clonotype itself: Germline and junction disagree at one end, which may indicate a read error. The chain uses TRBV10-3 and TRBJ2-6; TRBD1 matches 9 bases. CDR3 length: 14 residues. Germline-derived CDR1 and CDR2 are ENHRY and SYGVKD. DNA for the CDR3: TGTGCCAGCAGTTACTCGACAGGGGGCAACGTCCTGACTTTC. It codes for CASSYSTGGNVLTF.

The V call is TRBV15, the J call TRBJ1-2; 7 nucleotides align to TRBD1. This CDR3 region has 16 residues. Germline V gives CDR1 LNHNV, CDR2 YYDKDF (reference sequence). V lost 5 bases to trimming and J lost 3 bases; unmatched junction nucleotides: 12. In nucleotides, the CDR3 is TGTGCCACCAGCGGGGGGACAGCGGCTAGGGACTATGGCTACACCTTC. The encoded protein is CATSGGTAARDYGYTF.